This T cell receptor beta chain was recovered during a study of cytomegalovirus exposure and HLA in healthy donors. Study-level information: Genotyping of roughly 400 donors showed that roughly 83% belonged to the Caucasian-associated ancestry cluster. Whole-study findings and limits: One later analysis reportedly identified an Asian-associated ancestry cluster that showed fewer N-insertions than the roughly 700-donor mean. Analyses of presence and absence presupposed an approximately uniform sequencing depth across donors. Later analysis showed most CMV-associated TCR beta chains appearing HLA-restricted.

This clone was observed a handful of times. Its antigen is as yet unknown. With 60 Vbeta and 13 Jbeta primers, the PCR was carried out. Assay: immunoSEQ multiplex PCR; the TCRdb copy retains only in-frame clones and omits some. The data show roughly 150,000 clones, around 65% seen once. The specimen was PBMCs. This receptor was obtained from a young woman in good health and CMV-seropositive.

CDR3 amino acids: CASSLTGTRYNEQFF. The DNA of the CDR3 is TGTGCCAGCAGCTTAACAGGGACACGGTACAATGAGCAGTTCTTC. The V and J genes are TRBV7-3 and TRBJ2-1, with D possibly TRBD1 on 6 matching bases. The ends were cut back, 0 bases at V and 4 bases at J, with 10 bases in the middle. This CDR3 region has 15 residues. Germline V gene data show CDR1 as SGHTA and CDR2 as FQGTGA.